The clone carrying this TCR beta chain occurred once. Its antigen remains unidentified. The PCR had 60 Vbeta and 13 Jbeta primers. Generated by immunoSEQ multiplex PCR, the TCRdb table keeps only in-frame clones and is missing some. The sample lists under 200,000 clones; about 80% were seen once. The length of the CDR3 is 15 residues. Trimming took 1 base from V and 1 from J, leaving 8 bases between them. In germline, CDR1 is MNHNS, CDR2 SASEGT. The data were taken from a study of cytomegalovirus exposure and HLA in healthy donors. Study results and limitations: Later on, a genetic analysis was performed. It linked a missense variant in DCLRE1C with V- and J-gene trimming of TCR beta. Earlier results showed most TCR beta V segments being productive about 90% or about 30% of the time.

The receptor was isolated from a middle-aged man in good health and CMV-seropositive. Sample: PBMCs. The rearrangement links TRBV6-1 to TRBJ1-5; D perhaps matches TRBD1 (5 bases). CDR3 bases: TGTGCCAGCAGTGAAGATCAGGGAAGCAATCAGCCCCAGCATTTT. Translation gives CASSEDQGSNQPQHF.